This passage covers 25 T cell receptor beta chains from one sample sequenced in a study of blood T cells in healthy people across ages. A second PCR, run for roughly 6 to 11 cycles, used a sample-barcoded 5' primer plus a J-beta primer mix. TCRdb fed the 5' RACE reads into MiXCR, producing one record per CDR3 protein. The data show some 1.6 million distinct CDR3 sequences, almost 35% seen once. The sequenced sample consisted of blood. These receptors all come from a woman aged 30 to 39 in good health.

In its sample, this clonotype was seen once. CDR3 nucleotides: TGTGCCAGCAGCCGGGCGGTAATCTCCTACGAGCAGTACTTC. Translating gives CASSRAVISYEQYF. V usage is TRBV3-1 and J usage is TRBJ2-7; D call uncertain. There are 14 residues in the CDR3. The V end was cut by 4 bases, the J end by 0 bases, with 10 bases between. Germline CDR1 and CDR2: LGHDT and YNNKEL (reference sequence).

This clonotype occurred a few times. A much larger clonotype is one base distant, so this may be a read error. The chain joins TRBV28 to TRBJ1-1; TRBD1 might be the D (5 bases). The germline gives CDR1 MDHEN, CDR2 SYDVKM. The CDR3 is 15 residues long. The V and J ends lost 5 bases and 6 bases respectively, with 19 bases between them. The CDR3: CASSPRDFKGAEAFF. The CDR3 DNA reads TGTGCCAGCAGTCCCCGGGACTTTAAGGGCGCTGAAGCTTTCTTT.

The chain is built from TRBV7-6 and TRBJ1-2, with 7 bases aligning to TRBD1. The CDR3 has 15 residues. V trimming: 1 base; J trimming: 3 bases; junction bases outside the gene matches: 5. In germline, CDR1 is SGHVS, CDR2 FNYEAQ. The CDR3 DNA is TGTGCCAGCAGCTTAGATCCAGGGACAGACTATGGCTACACCTTC. It encodes CASSLDPGTDYGYTF.

The chain links TRBV12-3 or TRBV12-4 to TRBJ2-3; maybe TRBD2 (5 bases). This CDR3 has 14 amino acids. V lost 6 bases, J lost 4 bases, and 14 bases lay in between. The CDR3 is CASSKRGSSDTQYF. CDR3 in DNA: TGTGCCAGCAGCAAACGGGGATCTTCAGATACGCAGTATTTT.

In DNA form, the CDR3 reads TGTGCCAGCTCACCACCCGTTAGCGGGAAGGTATATCGGGAGACCCAGTACTTC. Its translation: CASSPPVSGKVYRETQYF. The chain uses TRBV18 and TRBJ2-5, with TRBD2 matching over 8 bases. Germline-derived CDR1 and CDR2 are KGHSH and LQKENI. The CDR3 consists of 18 residues. J was trimmed by 5 bases and V by 0 bases; bases with no gene match: 14. Drawing the rest from reference TRBV18 and TRBJ2-5, the complete variable domain is NAGVMQNPRHLVRRRGQEARLRCSPMKGHSHVYWYRQLPEEGLKFMVYLQKENIIDESGMPKERFSAEFPKEGPSILRIQQVVRGDSAAYFCASSPPVSGKVYRETQYFGPGTRLLVL.

Concerning this clonotype itself: A much larger clone lies a single base off, so this may be a read error. V gene TRBV7-3 combines with J gene TRBJ1-2; D is ambiguous. From germline, CDR1 is SGHTA and CDR2 FQGTGA. CDR3 length: 14 amino acids. CDR3 in amino acids: CANSLGPDNYGYTF. The CDR3 coding sequence is TGTGCCAACAGCTTAGGTCCGGATAACTATGGCTACACCTTC.

This clonotype was seen only once. A read error may account for a junction end that differs from germline. The CDR3 here is CAIGLVPTTSSSYNEQFF. The CDR3 region has the DNA TGTGCTATTGGTTTGGTACCGACTACCTCGAGCTCCTACAATGAGCAGTTCTTC. The rearrangement uses TRBV12-5 and TRBJ2-1; tentatively, D is TRBD2 (5 bases). Germline V gene lookup returns CDR1 LGHNT and CDR2 FRNRAP. This CDR3 region has 18 residues.

The chain carries TRBV20-1 and TRBJ2-1; unclear D gene. Trimming cost V 3 bases and J 0 bases, with 9 bases left between them. CDR1 DFQATT and CDR2 SNEGSKA come from the germline V gene (reference sequence). The CDR3 runs to 14 residues. DNA of the CDR3: TGCAGTGCTAGGGGCGGATTCTCCTACAATGAGCAGTTCTTC. This translates into CSARGGFSYNEQFF.

The chain has TRBV7-2 and TRBJ1-5; the D is unclear. CDR1 is SGHTA and CDR2 is FQGNSA in the germline V gene. The CDR3 covers 15 residues. Trimming removed 5 bases from V and 2 bases from J, with 13 bases in between. Here the CDR3 reads CASSLEASGNQPQHF. The CDR3 DNA sequence: TGTGCCAGCAGCCTAGAGGCGAGTGGCAATCAGCCCCAGCATTTT.

The chain combines TRBV20-1 with TRBJ1-2; D not certain. The germline V gene encodes CDR1 DFQATT and CDR2 SNEGSKA (reference sequence). Trimming stripped 5 bases from V and 8 bases from J, with 15 bases between. This CDR3 spans 12 amino acids. CDR3 region: CSARGLMWGYTF. Written as DNA, the CDR3 is TGCAGTGCTCGCGGTCTCATGTGGGGCTACACCTTC.

The chain couples TRBV20-1 to TRBJ1-4; a weak D match, TRBD1 (5 bases). The length of the CDR3 is 14 residues. V was shortened by 5 bases and J by 4 bases, with 14 bases between the two germline ends. CDR1 DFQATT and CDR2 SNEGSKA come from the germline V gene (reference sequence). CDR3 protein: CSAYRQTFNEKLFF. In DNA, the CDR3 is TGCAGTGCTTACAGACAGACTTTTAATGAAAAACTGTTTTTT.

This clonotype has at least ten counts. The V call is TRBV4-2, the J call TRBJ2-3; D gene ambiguous. CDR3 length equals 14 residues. CDR1 is LGHNA and CDR2 is YNFKEQ in the germline V gene. Trimming removed 0 bases at V and 1 base at J, with 5 bases between. This CDR3 is CASSQDAGTDTQYF. Here the CDR3 DNA reads TGTGCCAGCAGCCAAGATGCGGGCACAGATACGCAGTATTTT.

V is TRBV28 and J is TRBJ1-5; the D is unclear. The CDR3 has 14 amino acids. Germline-derived CDR1 and CDR2 are MDHEN and SYDVKM. The germline V and J ends were trimmed by 2 bases and 7 bases, with 12 bases remaining between them. The CDR3 here is CASSLAGNGQPQHF. The CDR3 nucleotides read TGTGCCAGCAGTTTAGCGGGGAATGGCCAGCCCCAGCATTTT.

This clonotype was observed a few times. The rearrangement uses TRBV5-6 and TRBJ2-7; 7 bases line up with TRBD2. Germline V CDR1 and CDR2: SGHDT, YYEEEE. The CDR3 runs 17 residues. With 4 bases clipped from V and 1 base from J, the junction kept 14 bases outside the gene matches. The CDR3 spells CASSLRGGMTPSYEQYF. DNA for the CDR3: TGTGCCAGCAGCCTACGCGGGGGTATGACCCCATCCTACGAGCAGTACTTC.

About this clonotype itself: One base away lies a much larger clone, so this may be a sequencing read error. The genes are TRBV20-1 and TRBJ2-3; TRBD1 matches 7 bases. V gave up 7 bases and J gave up 4 bases; unmatched junction bases: 8. Germline CDR1 is DFQATT and CDR2 is SNEGSKA (reference sequence). CDR3 length: 13 residues. The CDR3 sequence: CSVQDRFADTQYF. CDR3 nucleotides: TGCAGTGTTCAGGACAGGTTCGCAGATACGCAGTATTTT.

A word on this clonotype: One junction end does not reproduce the germline sequence, and a read error may be involved. The chain is built from TRBV28 and TRBJ1-4, with D uncertain. The CDR3 loop spans 13 amino acids. Germline loops: CDR1 MDHEN, CDR2 SYDVKM. Written as DNA, the CDR3 is TGTGCCAGCGGCGAAGGGTTTCGTGAAAAACGGTTTTTT. Protein: CASGEGFREKRFF.

This clonotype has just a few counts. The chain has TRBV30 and TRBJ2-1; TRBD2 is a possible D gene (5 bases). The CDR3 is made up of 14 amino acids. Per germline, CDR1 GTSNPN and CDR2 SVGIG (reference sequence). CDR3 residues: CASLRANRYNEQFF. For the CDR3, the DNA is TGTGCGTCGTTGAGGGCCAACCGGTACAATGAGCAGTTCTTC.

This chain joins TRBV27 and TRBJ2-1, with D perhaps being TRBD1 or TRBD2 (5 bases each). The V end was cut by 4 bases, the J end by 4 bases, with 23 bases between. The CDR3 loop spans 18 amino acids. Germline values: CDR1 MNHEY, CDR2 SMNVEV (reference sequence). The CDR3 region has the DNA TGTGCCAGCAGTTCACTACGGGCCGCAACCGGGGCATACAATGAGCAGTTCTTC. Translation gives CASSSLRAATGAYNEQFF.

The rearrangement links TRBV27 to TRBJ2-3; TRBD2 matches 7 bases. Looked up from germline, CDR1 is MNHEY and CDR2 is SMNVEV (reference sequence). The CDR3 consists of 16 residues. Trimming cost V 6 bases and J 0 bases; bases outside gene matches: 9. The CDR3 spells CASSRLGRPSTDTQYF. DNA for the CDR3: TGTGCCAGCAGCCGCCTCGGGAGGCCTAGCACAGATACGCAGTATTTT.

This clonotype was counted between two and nine times. The chain has TRBV27 and TRBJ1-5; weak D call: TRBD1 (6 bases). V lost 1 base, J lost 2 bases, and 15 bases lay in between. Germline V gene lookup returns CDR1 MNHEY and CDR2 SMNVEV (reference sequence). The CDR3 totals 17 residues. CDR3 loop: CASSLLGGSEGNQPQHF. For the CDR3, the DNA is TGTGCCAGCAGTTTATTGGGGGGCTCAGAGGGCAATCAGCCCCAGCATTTT.

This clonotype was detected only a few times. This CDR3 is CASSARDLGEQFF. DNA of the CDR3: TGTGCCAGCAGCGCACGTGACTTGGGAGAGCAGTTCTTC. The chain recombines TRBV7-9 with TRBJ2-1, with no clear D. Germline CDR1 SEHNR, CDR2 FQNEAQ (reference sequence). This CDR3 contains 13 residues. V was clipped by 5 bases and J by 10 bases, with 15 bases between them.

Only a few counts were recorded for this clonotype. The chain carries TRBV27 and TRBJ2-2; unclear D gene. There are 12 residues in the CDR3. The germline V gene encodes CDR1 MNHEY and CDR2 SMNVEV (reference sequence). Trimming removed 8 bases from V and 0 bases from J, with 4 bases in between. The DNA of the CDR3 is TGTGCCAGCGGAACGAACACCGGGGAGCTGTTTTTT. As protein: CASGTNTGELFF.

The chain is built from TRBV12-3 or TRBV12-4 and TRBJ2-2, with no clear D. Trimming took 6 bases from V and 6 from J, leaving 11 bases between them. CDR3 size: 13 residues. CDR3 bases: TGTGCCAGCAGCCTAGGATTAGCCGGGGAGCTGTTTTTT. Its translation is CASSLGLAGELFF.

As to this clonotype: A clone one base away is much larger, so this may be a read error. The genes are TRBV7-9 and TRBJ2-5; D remains unclear. This CDR3 has 14 residues. The germline V gene encodes CDR1 SEHNR and CDR2 FQNEAQ (reference sequence). The V end was cut by 5 bases, the J end by 4 bases, with 14 bases between. CDR3 bases: TGTGCCAGCAGCCCCTCCCAGTCGCGAGAGACCCAGTACTTC. Encoded protein: CASSPSQSRETQYF.

This chain joins TRBV7-6 and TRBJ2-3; D possibly corresponds to TRBD1 (5 bases). V lost 1 base and J lost 4, with 15 bases in between. Per the germline V gene, CDR1 is SGHVS and CDR2 is FNYEAQ. The CDR3 is made up of 16 amino acids. This CDR3 is CASSLVVGQGSDTQYF. CDR3 sequence (DNA): TGTGCCAGCAGCTTAGTTGTTGGGCAGGGTTCAGATACGCAGTATTTT.